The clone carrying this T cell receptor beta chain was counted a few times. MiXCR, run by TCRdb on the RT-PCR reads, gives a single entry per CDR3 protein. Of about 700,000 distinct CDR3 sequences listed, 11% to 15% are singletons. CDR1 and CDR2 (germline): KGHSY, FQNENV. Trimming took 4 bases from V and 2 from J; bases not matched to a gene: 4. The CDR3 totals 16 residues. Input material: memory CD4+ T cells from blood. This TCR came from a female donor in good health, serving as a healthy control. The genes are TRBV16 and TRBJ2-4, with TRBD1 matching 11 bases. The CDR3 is CASSRGTGGSKNIQYF. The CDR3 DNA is TGTGCCAGCAGCCGAGGGACAGGGGGATCCAAAAACATTCAGTACTTC.